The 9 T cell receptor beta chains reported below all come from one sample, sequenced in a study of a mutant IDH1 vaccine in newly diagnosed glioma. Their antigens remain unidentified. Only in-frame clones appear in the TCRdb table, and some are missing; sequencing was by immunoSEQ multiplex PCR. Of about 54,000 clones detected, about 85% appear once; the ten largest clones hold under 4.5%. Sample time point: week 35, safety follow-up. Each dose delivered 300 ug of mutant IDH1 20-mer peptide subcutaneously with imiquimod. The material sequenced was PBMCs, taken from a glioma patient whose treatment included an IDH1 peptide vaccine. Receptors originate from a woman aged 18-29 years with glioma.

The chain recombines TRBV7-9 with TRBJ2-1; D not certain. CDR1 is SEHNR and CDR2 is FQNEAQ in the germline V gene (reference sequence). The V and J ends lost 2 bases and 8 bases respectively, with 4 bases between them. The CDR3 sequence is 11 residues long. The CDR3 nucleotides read TGTGCCAGCAGCTTAATTCATGAGCAGTTCTTC. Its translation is CASSLIHEQFF.

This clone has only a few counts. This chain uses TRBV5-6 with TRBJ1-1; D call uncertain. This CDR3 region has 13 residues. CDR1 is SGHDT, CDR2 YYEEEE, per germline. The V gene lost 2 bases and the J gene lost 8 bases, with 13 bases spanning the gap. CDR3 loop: CASSFGRPQEAFF. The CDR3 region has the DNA TGTGCCAGCAGCTTTGGTCGGCCGCAGGAAGCTTTCTTT.

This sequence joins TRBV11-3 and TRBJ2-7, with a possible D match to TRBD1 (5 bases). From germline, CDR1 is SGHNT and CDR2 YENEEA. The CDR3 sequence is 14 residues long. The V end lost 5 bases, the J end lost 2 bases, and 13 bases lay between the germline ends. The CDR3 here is CASSRSRGTYEQYF. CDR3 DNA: TGTGCCAGCAGCCGATCAAGGGGAACCTACGAGCAGTACTTC.

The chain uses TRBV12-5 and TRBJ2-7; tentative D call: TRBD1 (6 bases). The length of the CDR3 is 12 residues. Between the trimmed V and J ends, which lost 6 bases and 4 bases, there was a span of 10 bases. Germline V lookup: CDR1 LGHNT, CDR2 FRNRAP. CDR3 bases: TGTGCTAGTGGAGACCAGGGGTACGAGCAGTACTTC. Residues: CASGDQGYEQYF.

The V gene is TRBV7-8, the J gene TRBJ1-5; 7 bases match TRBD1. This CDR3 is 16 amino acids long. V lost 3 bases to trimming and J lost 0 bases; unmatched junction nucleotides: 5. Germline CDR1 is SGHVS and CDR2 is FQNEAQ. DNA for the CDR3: TGTGCCAGCAGCTTGTTACAGGGGTTTAGCAATCAGCCCCAGCATTTT. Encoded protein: CASSLLQGFSNQPQHF. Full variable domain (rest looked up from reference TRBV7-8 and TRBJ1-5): GAGVSQSPRYKVAKRGQDVALRCDPISGHVSLFWYQQALGQGPEFLTYFQNEAQLDKSGLPSDRFFAERPEGSVSTLKIQRTQQEDSAVYLCASSLLQGFSNQPQHFGDGTRLSIL.

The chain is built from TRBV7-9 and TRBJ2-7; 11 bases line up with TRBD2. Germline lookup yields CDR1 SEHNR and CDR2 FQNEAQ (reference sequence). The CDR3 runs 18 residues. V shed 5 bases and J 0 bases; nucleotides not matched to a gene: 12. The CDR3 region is CASSRGGTSGQSSYEQYF. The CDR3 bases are TGTGCCAGCAGCAGGGGAGGGACTAGCGGTCAGAGCTCCTACGAGCAGTACTTC.

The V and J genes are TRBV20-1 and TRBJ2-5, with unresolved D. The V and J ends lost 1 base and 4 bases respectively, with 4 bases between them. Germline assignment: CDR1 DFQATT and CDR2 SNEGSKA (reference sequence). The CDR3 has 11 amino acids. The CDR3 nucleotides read TGCAGTGCTAGAGTTCGAGAGACCCAGTACTTC. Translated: CSARVRETQYF.

CDR3 coding DNA: TGTGCCAGCCTTTTATGGATAGGGACTGAAGCTTTCTTT. Translating gives CASLLWIGTEAFF. This chain joins TRBV2 and TRBJ1-1; no reliable D call. CDR1 is SNHLY, CDR2 FYNNEI, per germline. This CDR3 is 13 amino acids long. V dropped 8 bases and J dropped 5 bases, with 15 bases sitting between them. The variable domain in full, completed from reference TRBV2 and TRBJ1-1, reads EPEVTQTPSHQVTQMGQEVILRCVPISNHLYFYWYRQILGQKVEFLVSFYNNEISEKSEIFDDQFSVERPDGSNFTLKIRSTKLEDSAMYFCASLLWIGTEAFFGQGTRLTVV.

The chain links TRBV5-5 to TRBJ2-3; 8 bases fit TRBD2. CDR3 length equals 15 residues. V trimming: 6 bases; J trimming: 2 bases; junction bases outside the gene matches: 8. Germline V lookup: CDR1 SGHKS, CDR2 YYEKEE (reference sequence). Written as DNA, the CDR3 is TGTGCCAGCACCAGAGGACTAGCTAACACAGATACGCAGTATTTT. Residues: CASTRGLANTDTQYF.